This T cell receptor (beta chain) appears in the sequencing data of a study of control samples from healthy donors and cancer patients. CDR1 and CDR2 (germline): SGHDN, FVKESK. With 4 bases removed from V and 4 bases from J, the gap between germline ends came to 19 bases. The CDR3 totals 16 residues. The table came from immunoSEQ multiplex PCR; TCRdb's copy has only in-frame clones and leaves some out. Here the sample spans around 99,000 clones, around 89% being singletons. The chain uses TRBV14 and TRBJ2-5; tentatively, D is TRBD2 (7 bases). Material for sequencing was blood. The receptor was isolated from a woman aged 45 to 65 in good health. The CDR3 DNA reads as TGTGCCAGCAGCCGGGGGGGGCTCTCCTCCTTAGAGACCCAGTACTTC. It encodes CASSRGGLSSLETQYF.